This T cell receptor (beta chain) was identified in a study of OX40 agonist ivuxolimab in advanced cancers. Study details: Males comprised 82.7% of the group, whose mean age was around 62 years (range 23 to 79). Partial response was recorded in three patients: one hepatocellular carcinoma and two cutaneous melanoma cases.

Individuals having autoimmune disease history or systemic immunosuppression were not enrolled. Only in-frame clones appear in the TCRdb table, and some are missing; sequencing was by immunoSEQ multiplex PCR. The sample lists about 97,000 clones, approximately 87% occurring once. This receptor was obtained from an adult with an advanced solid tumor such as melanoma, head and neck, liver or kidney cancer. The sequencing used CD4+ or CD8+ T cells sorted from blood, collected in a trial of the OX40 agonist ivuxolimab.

CDR3 DNA sequence: TGCGCCAGCAGCTTGCAGGCCTCGGGTACGCAGTATTTT. It yields the protein CASSLQASGTQYF. This chain links TRBV5-1 with TRBJ2-3; D is unresolved. The V gene's germline CDR1 is SGHRS and CDR2 YFSETQ. Trimming took off 1 base at V and 8 bases at J, with 11 bases between the two ends. The CDR3 runs 13 residues.